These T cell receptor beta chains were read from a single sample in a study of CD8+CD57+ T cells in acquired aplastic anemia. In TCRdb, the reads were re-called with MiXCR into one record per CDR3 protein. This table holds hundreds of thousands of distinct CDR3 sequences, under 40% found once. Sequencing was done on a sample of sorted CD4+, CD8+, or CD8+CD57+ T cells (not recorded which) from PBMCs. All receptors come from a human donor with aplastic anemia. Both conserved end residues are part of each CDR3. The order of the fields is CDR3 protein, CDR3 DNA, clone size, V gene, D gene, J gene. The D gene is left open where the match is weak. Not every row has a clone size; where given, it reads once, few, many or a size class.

CDR3: CASSQVGTEAFF; DNA: TGTGCCAGCAGCCAAGTGGGCACTGAAGCTTTCTTT; size: many; V: TRBV14; D: NA; J: TRBJ1-1
CDR3: CASTLLGGTNEKLFF; DNA: TGCGCCAGCACCCTGCTAGGGGGAACTAATGAAAAACTGTTTTTT; size: few; V: TRBV5-1; D: NA; J: TRBJ1-4
CDR3: CASSEYHPSGTEAFF; DNA: TGTGCCAGCAGTGAATATCACCCCTCAGGAACTGAAGCTTTCTTT; size: NA; V: TRBV25-1; D: NA; J: TRBJ1-1
CDR3: CASSLTNYEQYF; DNA: TGTGCCAGCAGCTTAACCAACTACGAGCAGTACTTC; size: few; V: TRBV7-2; D: NA; J: TRBJ2-7
CDR3: CASSLELAGSKQYF; DNA: TGTGCCAGCAGCTTGGAACTAGCGGGATCTAAGCAGTACTTC; size: NA; V: TRBV5-6; D: TRBD2; J: TRBJ2-7
CDR3: CASTLAVAKNIQYF; DNA: TGTGCCAGCACCTTAGCGGTAGCCAAAAACATTCAGTACTTC; size: many; V: TRBV2; D: NA; J: TRBJ2-4
CDR3: CASRGQGTGELFF; DNA: TGTGCCAGCAGGGGACAGGGGACCGGGGAGCTGTTTTTT; size: NA; V: TRBV2; D: TRBD1; J: TRBJ2-2
CDR3: CASSFHRADYGYTF; DNA: TGTGCCAGCAGCTTCCACAGGGCCGACTATGGCTACACCTTC; size: many; V: TRBV7-9; D: NA; J: TRBJ1-2
CDR3: CATSPGLYNEQFF; DNA: TGTGCCACCAGCCCAGGGCTATACAATGAGCAGTTCTTC; size: NA; V: TRBV15; D: NA; J: TRBJ2-1
CDR3: CASSVDTGELFF; DNA: TGTGCCAGCAGCGTAGACACCGGGGAGCTGTTTTTT; size: many; V: TRBV9; D: NA; J: TRBJ2-2
CDR3: CASSLTPGPTYEQYF; DNA: TGTGCCAGCAGCTTGACTCCGGGCCCCACGTACGAGCAGTACTTC; size: NA; V: TRBV5-6; D: NA; J: TRBJ2-7
CDR3: CASSHNGIGGGSSNEKLFF; DNA: TGTGCCAGCAGCCATAACGGAATAGGGGGGGGCTCGTCTAATGAAAAACTGTTTTTT; size: once; V: TRBV7-9; D: NA; J: TRBJ1-4
CDR3: CASSEPGPYEQYF; DNA: TGCGCCAGCAGTGAACCAGGGCCCTACGAGCAGTACTTC; size: NA; V: TRBV10-2; D: NA; J: TRBJ2-7
CDR3: CASSFEAGEYEQYF; DNA: TGTGCCAGCAGTTTTGAAGCGGGGGAGTACGAGCAGTACTTC; size: many; V: TRBV12-3/TRBV12-4; D: TRBD2; J: TRBJ2-7
CDR3: CASGSSQGQPQHF; DNA: TGTGCCAGCGGATCAAGCCAGGGGCAGCCCCAGCATTTT; size: few; V: TRBV6-1; D: NA; J: TRBJ1-5
CDR3: CASSPRDRGNTEAFF; DNA: TGTGCCAGCAGTCCTAGGGACAGGGGGAACACTGAAGCTTTCTTT; size: NA; V: TRBV10-3; D: TRBD1; J: TRBJ1-1
CDR3: CASSLSLGHRRGYTF; DNA: TGTGCCAGCAGTTTATCACTGGGTCACAGGAGGGGCTACACCTTC; size: NA; V: TRBV2; D: NA; J: TRBJ1-2
CDR3: CASSLSGVGSPLHF; DNA: TGTGCCAGCAGTTTATCAGGGGTCGGTTCACCCCTCCACTTT; size: few; V: TRBV27; D: NA; J: TRBJ1-6
CDR3: CATSDPRSAYGYTF; DNA: TGTGCCACCAGTGACCCCAGGAGCGCCTATGGCTACACCTTC; size: many; V: TRBV24-1; D: NA; J: TRBJ1-2
CDR3: CASSAGETQYF; DNA: TGTGCCAGCAGTGCAGGGGAGACCCAGTACTTC; size: many; V: TRBV25-1; D: NA; J: TRBJ2-5
CDR3: CSASYRDGYTF; DNA: TGCAGTGCTAGCTACAGGGATGGCTACACCTTC; size: many; V: TRBV20-1; D: NA; J: TRBJ1-2
CDR3: CATSRTGRNTGELFF; DNA: TGTGCCACCAGCAGAACCGGACGAAACACCGGGGAGCTGTTTTTT; size: many; V: TRBV15; D: NA; J: TRBJ2-2
CDR3: CASSNAAAWGYEQYF; DNA: TGTGCCAGCAGTAATGCGGCGGCCTGGGGCTACGAGCAGTACTTC; size: NA; V: TRBV6-1; D: NA; J: TRBJ2-7
CDR3: CASRFPTGVPYEQYF; DNA: TGTGCCAGCAGATTCCCGACAGGGGTCCCCTACGAGCAGTACTTC; size: NA; V: TRBV9; D: TRBD1; J: TRBJ2-7
CDR3: CASRLRGEGEQFF; DNA: TGCGCCAGCCGATTGCGGGGGGAAGGTGAGCAGTTCTTC; size: few; V: TRBV5-1; D: TRBD2; J: TRBJ2-1
CDR3: CATSRGEEKLFF; DNA: TGTGCCACCAGCAGAGGGGAAGAAAAACTGTTTTTT; size: many; V: TRBV15; D: NA; J: TRBJ1-4
CDR3: CASSPGQLYEQYF; DNA: TGTGCCAGCAGCCCGGGACAGCTATACGAGCAGTACTTC; size: NA; V: TRBV7-9; D: TRBD1; J: TRBJ2-7